These T cell receptor beta chains were read from a single sample in a study of cytomegalovirus exposure and HLA in healthy donors. The data were produced by immunoSEQ multiplex PCR, yet TCRdb's version contains in-frame clones alone and is incomplete. In all, the sample yields tens of thousands of clones. The sample taken for sequencing was PBMCs. The receptors originated from a man aged 25-45 years in good health and CMV-seronegative. The CDR3 runs from the conserved cysteine through the conserved F or W. A D gene is named only where the DNA matches it firmly.

d_gene	v_gene	j_gene	CDR3nt	CDR3aa
TRBD1	TRBV19	TRBJ1-5	TGTGCCAGTAGCTCCGGACAGGGCGGGGTCCAGCCCCAGCATTTT	CASSSGQGGVQPQHF
TRBD1	TRBV25-1	TRBJ1-2	TGTGCCAGCGGAGTGACTGGACAGGTGGGGGGCTACACCTTC	CASGVTGQVGGYTF
-	TRBV5-1	TRBJ2-7	TGCGCCAGCAGCTTGGGGCAGGGTGACTACGAGCAGTACTTC	CASSLGQGDYEQYF
-	TRBV29-1	TRBJ1-1	TGCAGCGTTGCAGGGTTATCGTTCCTGAGGGAGGGGAGCACTGAAGCTTTCTTT	CSVAGLSFLREGSTEAFF
-	TRBV28	TRBJ1-5	TGTGCCAGCAGTACAGGTCCAGCTAATCAGCCCCAGCATTTT	CASSTGPANQPQHF
TRBD2	TRBV29-1	TRBJ2-7	TGCAGCGGAGACTACTCCGGGACTAGCGGTGCCTACGAGCAGTACTTC	CSGDYSGTSGAYEQYF
TRBD2	TRBV5-1	TRBJ2-7	TGCGCCAGCAGCTTGGTGACTAGCGGGACCACCCCCGAGCAGTACTTC	CASSLVTSGTTPEQYF
-	TRBV30	TRBJ2-1	TGTGCCTGGAGTAATAACAGGGAAGAGCAGTTCTTC	CAWSNNREEQFF
-	TRBV30	TRBJ2-7	TGTGCCTGGAGTGTATGGGGGGTCAGCTCCTACGAGCAGTACTTC	CAWSVWGVSSYEQYF
-	TRBV6-1	TRBJ1-2	TGTGCCAGCAGTGACGCTGAACCGGGGATCCCTGGCTATGGCTACACCTTC	CASSDAEPGIPGYGYTF
TRBD1	TRBV7-8	TRBJ1-1	TGTGCCAGCAGCTTAGCTTGGACCGGGACAGGGGATCGGACTGAAGCTTTCTTT	CASSLAWTGTGDRTEAFF
TRBD2	TRBV5-1	TRBJ2-1	TGCGCCAGCAGCCCGGGACTAGCGTCTGGTAGGGATGAGCAGTTCTTC	CASSPGLASGRDEQFF
-	TRBV19	TRBJ2-1	TGTGCCAGTAGTATGGTCAGGGTCAATGAGCAGTTCTTC	CASSMVRVNEQFF
TRBD2	TRBV19	TRBJ2-1	TGTGCCAGTAGTACCTACATTGCTGCGGGAGGGTACCGGGGTGAGCAGTTCTTC	CASSTYIAAGGYRGEQFF
TRBD1	TRBV10-2	TRBJ1-2	TGCGCCAGCAGTGATTTAACAGGGGGCTATGGCTACACCTTC	CASSDLTGGYGYTF
-	TRBV9	TRBJ2-5	TGTGCCAGCAGCGTCGGCTGGGGGCAGGAAGAGACCCAGTACTTC	CASSVGWGQEETQYF
-	TRBV19	TRBJ1-2	TGTGCCAGTAGTATCCTCCAGTCTTACTATGGCTACACCTTC	CASSILQSYYGYTF
-	TRBV4-2	TRBJ1-1	TGTGCCAGCAGCCCTGGACAGCTTATGAACACTGAAGCTTTCTTT	CASSPGQLMNTEAFF
-	TRBV20-1	TRBJ2-7	TGCAGCATAGCGGCACCCTACGAGCAGTACTTC	CSIAAPYEQYF
TRBD2	TRBV4-1	TRBJ2-2	TGCGCCAGCAGCCCCCCCGGGACTAGCGGCGCCTGGGGCACCGGGGAGCTGTTTTTT	CASSPPGTSGAWGTGELFF
-	TRBV18	TRBJ1-1	TGTGCCAGCTCACCAGCGGGGGGCGCGGCGACTGAAGCTTTCTTT	CASSPAGGAATEAFF
TRBD1	TRBV18	TRBJ2-7	TGTGCCAGCTCACCCCAGGACAGGGCTTACGAGCAGTACTTC	CASSPQDRAYEQYF
-	TRBV6-7	TRBJ2-5	TGTGCCAGCAGTTACTCGCCAGGCTTGTTTCGGACCCAGTACTTC	CASSYSPGLFRTQYF
TRBD1	TRBV19	TRBJ2-7	TGTGCCCCCCGGGACAGGGTCTACGAGCAGTACTTC	CAPRDRVYEQYF
TRBD1	TRBV6-4	TRBJ2-7	TGTGCCAGCAGCAGCGTCGACCATGGGACAGGCAACTACGAGCAGTACTTC	CASSSVDHGTGNYEQYF
-	TRBV18	TRBJ1-1	TGTGCCAGCTCAGTATCAGGGAAAGACGCTGAAGCTTTCTTT	CASSVSGKDAEAFF
TRBD1	TRBV10-3	TRBJ2-7	TGTGCCATCAGCCCGACTGGGGACAGCTCCTACGAGCAGTACTTC	CAISPTGDSSYEQYF
-	TRBV1	TRBJ2-7	TGCACCAGCAGCCAAGATAATTGGAGGGAGGGCCCTAAATCCTACGAGCAGTACTTC	CTSSQDNWREGPKSYEQYF
TRBD1	TRBV30	TRBJ2-7	TGTGCCTGGAGAAAAGACAGGGGGAGAGAGCAGTACTTC	CAWRKDRGREQYF
TRBD2	TRBV19	TRBJ2-1	TGTGCCAGTAGTACCCGGGACTACTCCTACAATGAGCAGTTCTTC	CASSTRDYSYNEQFF
TRBD2	TRBV7-2	TRBJ2-7	TGTGCCAGCAGCCAACGGGCCTCGGGACTAGCGTACGAGCAGTACTTC	CASSQRASGLAYEQYF
TRBD1	TRBV29-1	TRBJ2-5	TGCAGCGCGCGACAGGGGATCAGGGAGACCCAGTACTTC	CSARQGIRETQYF
TRBD2	TRBV10-3	TRBJ2-7	TGTGCCATCAGTGAGTCAGACGGCGGGAGAGCCTACGAGCAGTACTTC	CAISESDGGRAYEQYF
-	TRBV30	TRBJ2-6	TGTGCCTGGAGTGGGAGGATGGGGGCCAACGTCCTGACTTTC	CAWSGRMGANVLTF
TRBD2	TRBV30	TRBJ2-6	TGTGCCTGGAGTGATCTAGCGGGAGGCACCTCTGGGGCCAACGTCCTGACTTTC	CAWSDLAGGTSGANVLTF
-	TRBV25-1	TRBJ2-5	TGTGCCAGCAGTGGGAGGGGGCGCGGGGAGACCCAGTACTTC	CASSGRGRGETQYF
TRBD2	TRBV11-2	TRBJ2-7	TGTGCCAGCAGAGCCCTAGCGGGAGGGCCTGGCGAGCAGTACTTC	CASRALAGGPGEQYF
TRBD1	TRBV19	TRBJ2-3	TGTGCCAGTAGGAGGACAGGGGAGACAGATACGCAGTATTTT	CASRRTGETDTQYF
TRBD1	TRBV5-6	TRBJ1-1	TGTGCCAGCAGCTTGTTCAGGGGGCGCGGGCGGGGCACTGAAGCTTTCTTT	CASSLFRGRGRGTEAFF
-	TRBV9	TRBJ1-1	TGTGCCAGCAGCGCGACAGCGAACACTGAAGCTTTCTTT	CASSATANTEAFF
-	TRBV25-1	TRBJ1-1	TGTGCCAGCAGGGGGGCCCCGAACACTGAAGCTTTCTTT	CASRGAPNTEAFF
TRBD2	TRBV13	TRBJ2-2	TGTGCCAGCAGCCCCCCTTACCGGACTAGCGGGAGGGCGGGCGGGGAGCTGTTTTTT	CASSPPYRTSGRAGGELFF
TRBD2	TRBV9	TRBJ2-2	TGTGCCAGCAACAAGGGAGGGTCCACCGGGGAGCTGTTTTTT	CASNKGGSTGELFF
TRBD1	TRBV4-1	TRBJ1-3	TGCGCCAGCAGCCATCCCGGGACAGGAGATGGAAACACCATATATTTT	CASSHPGTGDGNTIYF
-	TRBV5-1	TRBJ1-2	TGCGCCAGCAGCCTGGACACCACCAGGGGCTACACCTTC	CASSLDTTRGYTF
TRBD1	TRBV6-5	TRBJ2-7	TGTGCCTGCCAAGGGGGCCCCTACGAGCAGTACTTC	CACQGGPYEQYF